This TCR beta chain was captured in a study of cytomegalovirus exposure and HLA in healthy donors. Study information: Caucasian-associated ancestry cluster membership applied to 75% to 85% of 300 to 450 genotyped donors. Study-wide results and caveats: Whilst most TCR sequences proved rare, a subset of public TCRs occurred across many donors. Association with HLA alleles at 0.05 false discovery rate was found for 15,000 or so TCR beta sequences in a later analysis.

In the PCR, 60 Vbeta and 13 Jbeta primers were used. Libraries were prepared by immunoSEQ multiplex PCR; TCRdb keeps only in-frame clonotypes and omits some of them. The sample lists roughly 26,000 clones; 70% were seen once. As for this clone: The antigen is undetermined.

CDR1 is SGHVS, CDR2 FQNEAQ, per germline. V was shortened by 3 bases and J by 7 bases, with 9 bases between the two germline ends. CDR3 length: 12 amino acids. The sequencing input was PBMCs. This chain joins TRBV7-8 and TRBJ2-5; TRBD2 might be the D (5 bases). The sequence derives from a woman aged 45-65 years in good health and CMV-seronegative. The CDR3 DNA sequence: TGTGCCAGCAGCTTGAGGGCCCGGACCCAGTACTTC. Translated, it gives CASSLRARTQYF.